This T cell receptor beta chain was identified during a study of T cell responses to AZD1222 COVID-19 vaccine. Study in general: The analysis combined second doses at about 4 or about 12 weeks. General study points: There were mostly white British donors and more females than males, and clonal diversity was possibly underestimated.

On this clone itself: Its antigen remains unknown.

V lost 6 bases to trimming and J lost 4 bases, with 15 bases between them. The CDR3 length is 14 residues. CDR1 MNHNY and CDR2 SVGAGI come from the germline V gene (reference sequence). TCRdb's copy holds only in-frame clones and misses some; the assay was immunoSEQ multiplex PCR. The profile shows tens of thousands of clones, approximately 91% of them singletons. The J gene is TRBJ1-1, the V gene TRBV6-6; D is possibly TRBD1 (5 bases). This receptor was taken from an adult in good health. The sequencing here drew on peripheral blood, taken on day 0 of AZD1222 vaccination. DNA of the CDR3: TGTGCCAGCAGCCCACGGATGGGGGGCACTGAAGCTTTCTTT. This sequence encodes CASSPRMGGTEAFF.